The 27 T cell receptor beta chains in this list originate from one sample, sequenced in a study of beta chain features in type 1 diabetes. Overall study findings and caveats: Type 1 diabetes patients showed a moderate but significant shortening of TCRB CDR3s in all four CD4+ subsets.

The sequenced template was cDNA made from the entire isolated RNA. Repertoires were generated with immunoSEQ multiplex PCR, while TCRdb's copy carries only in-frame clones and drops some. The sample shows about 170,000 clones, approximately 8% of them seen only once. These receptors' targets are unknown. The material sequenced was central memory CD4+ T cells from blood. These receptors were obtained from a man between 18 and 29 years old with type 1 diabetes.

This clone was seen more than once but under ten times. The V call is TRBV15, the J call TRBJ1-2, with D unresolved. This CDR3 comprises 14 residues. V was trimmed by 1 base and J by 1 base, leaving 7 bases between them. CDR1 LNHNV and CDR2 YYDKDF come from the germline V gene (reference sequence). The CDR3 region has the DNA TGTGCCACCAGCAGAGGACGGGGTAACTATGGCTACACCTTC. This translates into CATSRGRGNYGYTF.

This clone was counted between two and nine times. Written as DNA, the CDR3 is TGCAGCGTTGTGCTAGCGGGGGGTTCCCAGTTCTTC. Protein product: CSVVLAGGSQFF. The chain uses TRBV29-1 and TRBJ2-1, with 11 nucleotides matching TRBD2. The CDR3 consists of 12 residues. Germline trimming cut 4 bases from V and 13 bases from J; bases unmatched to any gene: 6. CDR1 and CDR2 (germline): SQVTM, ANQGSEA.

The chain employs TRBV6-6 and TRBJ2-5; D is unclear. Trimming stripped 6 bases from V and 10 bases from J, with 15 bases between. This CDR3 comprises 12 residues. Germline lookup yields CDR1 MNHNY and CDR2 SVGAGI (reference sequence). The CDR3 nucleotides read TGTGCCAGCAGACACTCGACGGGTCACCAGTACTTC. It codes for CASRHSTGHQYF.

This clone occurred a few times. V is TRBV27 and J is TRBJ2-7; perhaps TRBD1 as D (6 bases). The CDR3 extends over 17 amino acids. Germline CDR1 MNHEY, CDR2 SMNVEV (reference sequence). Trimming took 7 bases from V and 1 from J, leaving 23 bases between them. CDR3 DNA: TGTGCCAGCATTTCGAAAGCCGCCACAGGGCGTTCCTACGAGCAGTACTTC. Protein product: CASISKAATGRSYEQYF.

This clone was seen more than once but under ten times. The chain is built from TRBV4-2 and TRBJ1-1; a possible D gene is TRBD1 (6 bases). CDR1 and CDR2 (germline): LGHNA, YNFKEQ. Trimming cost V 4 bases and J 5 bases, with 11 bases left between them. The CDR3 covers 13 residues. In nucleotides, the CDR3 is TGTGCCAGCAGCCGAACAGGGCTAACTGAAGCTTTCTTT. Translating it yields CASSRTGLTEAFF.

This clone turned up a few times. The J gene is TRBJ1-1, the V gene TRBV27; no definite D call. The CDR3 is made up of 13 amino acids. Per germline, CDR1 MNHEY and CDR2 SMNVEV (reference sequence). The V end lost 4 bases, the J end lost 5 bases, and 11 bases lay between the germline ends. CDR3 protein: CASSSPTVTEAFF. CDR3 nucleotides: TGTGCCAGCAGTTCACCCACAGTGACTGAAGCTTTCTTT.

This clone was detected only a few times. This chain joins TRBV7-2 and TRBJ2-1; D possibly corresponds to TRBD1 (6 bases). V gave up 5 bases and J gave up 8 bases, with 13 bases separating them. Germline V gene data show CDR1 as SGHTA and CDR2 as FQGNSA. CDR3 length equals 13 residues. CDR3 coding DNA: TGTGCCAGCAGCCCACAGGGAATGGATGAGCAGTTCTTC. Translation gives CASSPQGMDEQFF.

The rearrangement uses TRBV7-8 and TRBJ1-2, with a weak D call TRBD1 (5 bases). V lost 3 bases, J lost 8 bases, and 16 bases lay in between. The CDR3 contains 14 residues. CDR1 and CDR2 from the germline V gene are SGHVS and FQNEAQ. The CDR3 nucleotides are TGTGCCAGCAGCTTGAACGGCCAGGGCGAAGGCTACACCTTC. Amino acid sequence: CASSLNGQGEGYTF.

This chain connects TRBV5-4 to TRBJ2-5; TRBD2 matches 11 bases. Germline CDR1 is SGHNT and CDR2 is YYREEE (reference sequence). J was trimmed by 3 bases and V by 3 bases; bases with no gene match: 4. This CDR3 comprises 15 residues. CDR3: CASSSPGLAEETQYF. DNA for the CDR3: TGTGCCAGCAGCTCGCCGGGACTAGCGGAAGAGACCCAGTACTTC. The variable domain in full, completed from reference TRBV5-4 and TRBJ2-5, reads ETGVTQSPTHLIKTRGQQVTLRCSSQSGHNTVSWYQQALGQGPQFIFQYYREEENGRGNFPPRFSGLQFPNYSSELNVNALELDDSALYLCASSSPGLAEETQYFGPGTRLLVL.

This clone was observed a handful of times. The chain is built from TRBV7-2 and TRBJ2-1; 7 nucleotides align to TRBD1. CDR1 is SGHTA and CDR2 is FQGNSA in the germline V gene. This CDR3 is built from 15 residues. The ends lost 5 bases at V and 3 bases at J; junction bases unmatched: 7. The CDR3 sequence: CASSPRTGDYNEQFF. CDR3 bases: TGTGCCAGCAGCCCGAGGACAGGAGACTACAATGAGCAGTTCTTC.

This clone was picked up a small number of times. The chain is built from TRBV7-2 and TRBJ2-3; D is unclear. The V and J ends lost 4 bases and 8 bases respectively, with 7 bases between them. Germline CDR1 and CDR2: SGHTA and FQGNSA. This CDR3 region has 11 residues. The CDR3 here is CASSSPGTQYF. For the CDR3, the DNA is TGTGCCAGCAGCTCCCCGGGTACGCAGTATTTT.

This clone has more than one count but fewer than ten. The V and J genes are TRBV7-2 and TRBJ2-1, with 7 nucleotides matching TRBD2. V lost 5 bases and J lost 8; bases outside the gene matches: 15. This CDR3 has 16 amino acids. CDR1 and CDR2 from the germline V gene are SGHTA and FQGNSA. The CDR3 loop is CASSPRRDPAGDEQFF. CDR3 DNA: TGTGCCAGCAGCCCACGCCGGGACCCGGCGGGGGATGAGCAGTTCTTC.

This chain links TRBV30 with TRBJ2-7; 11 bases match TRBD2. The germline CDR1 and CDR2 sequences are GTSNPN and SVGIG (reference sequence). This CDR3 has 15 residues. Unmatched junction bases numbered 5, after V lost 3 bases and J lost 1 base. As DNA, the CDR3 is TGTGCCTGGAGGCCCTTAGCGGGGGGGTCCTACGAGCAGTACTTC. Translated: CAWRPLAGGSYEQYF.

The table lists this clone with a few counts. The chain couples TRBV7-2 to TRBJ2-1; D is unresolved. V was clipped by 8 bases and J by 7 bases, with 6 bases between them. There are 10 residues in the CDR3. Looked up from germline, CDR1 is SGHTA and CDR2 is FQGNSA. CDR3 sequence: CASGPNEQFF. The CDR3 DNA follows: TGTGCCAGCGGCCCAAATGAGCAGTTCTTC. The full variable domain, in which reference TRBV7-2 and TRBJ2-1 provide the parts outside the CDR3, is GAGVSQSPSNKVTEKGKDVELRCDPISGHTALYWYRQSLGQGLEFLIYFQGNSAPDKSGLPSDRFSAERTGGSVSTLTIQRTQQEDSAVYLCASGPNEQFFGPGTRLTVL.

In DNA form, the CDR3 reads TGTGCCAGCGCCGGTACGAGGTATCAGCCCCAGCATTTT. Its translation is CASAGTRYQPQHF. The chain joins TRBV27 to TRBJ1-5; D unclear. CDR1 and CDR2 (germline): MNHEY, SMNVEV (reference sequence). This CDR3 comprises 13 residues. The V gene lost 8 bases and the J gene lost 5 bases, with 13 bases spanning the gap.

The chain employs TRBV2 and TRBJ2-7; no reliable D call. Germline V gives CDR1 SNHLY, CDR2 FYNNEI. The CDR3 totals 16 residues. V lost 1 base and J lost 4, with 17 bases in between. CDR3 amino acids: CASSEGPYSNGYEQYF. The CDR3 coding sequence is TGTGCCAGCAGTGAAGGGCCTTACAGCAATGGTTACGAGCAGTACTTC.

This clone was detected only a few times. This sequence joins TRBV13 and TRBJ1-1; 7 bases are shared with TRBD1. Germline CDR1 PRHDT, CDR2 FYEKMQ (reference sequence). V was clipped by 5 bases and J by 5 bases; unmatched bases: 11. The CDR3 length is 15 residues. In DNA, the CDR3 is TGTGCCAGCAGCCCCGTGGAGGGGGCGAGGACTGAAGCTTTCTTT. Its protein product is CASSPVEGARTEAFF.

The gene calls are TRBV30 and TRBJ1-2, with 7 bases that match TRBD1. Germline V gives CDR1 GTSNPN, CDR2 SVGIG (reference sequence). Trimming at V came to 2 bases and at J to 5 bases, leaving 5 bases not matched to a gene. The length of the CDR3 is 13 residues. The CDR3 protein is CAWSPGQTYGYTF. The CDR3 coding sequence is TGTGCCTGGAGTCCGGGACAGACTTATGGCTACACCTTC. The full variable domain, completed using reference TRBV30 and TRBJ1-2, is SQTIHQWPATLVQPVGSPLSLECTVEGTSNPNLYWYRQAAGRGLQLLFYSVGIGQISSEVPQNLSASRPQDRQFILSSKKLLLSDSGFYLCAWSPGQTYGYTFGSGTRLTVV.

J is TRBJ2-2 and V is TRBV20-1; D is unresolved. Per germline, CDR1 DFQATT and CDR2 SNEGSKA (reference sequence). Trimming removed 6 bases at V and 2 bases at J, with 4 bases between. The CDR3 is made up of 11 amino acids. CDR3 nucleotides: TGCAGTGCCGTAAACACCGGGGAGCTGTTTTTT. Translated, it gives CSAVNTGELFF.

The chain recombines TRBV19 with TRBJ2-4; a possible D gene is TRBD2 (6 bases). The ends were cut back, 3 bases at V and 3 bases at J, with 12 bases in the middle. Per the germline V gene, CDR1 is LNHDA and CDR2 is SQIVND (reference sequence). This CDR3 has 15 residues. The CDR3 nucleotides read TGTGCCAGTAGTATGAGGCGGGGTTTCAAAAACATTCAGTACTTC. It yields the protein CASSMRRGFKNIQYF.

This clone was counted many times. Here the CDR3 DNA reads TGCAGCGTTATTGGACTAGCGGGAGGTATGTCCAATGAGCAGTTCTTC. Its protein product is CSVIGLAGGMSNEQFF. The chain joins TRBV29-1 to TRBJ2-1, with 14 bases lining up with TRBD2. Germline CDR1 is SQVTM and CDR2 is ANQGSEA. Trimming took 5 bases from V and 6 from J; bases not matched to a gene: 9. The length of the CDR3 is 16 residues.

This clone was recorded a few times. V usage is TRBV4-3 and J usage is TRBJ2-1; D gene unclear. Germline V gene sequence: CDR1 LGHNA, CDR2 YSLEER. There are 16 residues in the CDR3. V lost 3 bases and J 2 bases, leaving 14 bases between the germline ends. The CDR3 DNA reads TGCGCCAGCAGCCACCTAGACCTTACTACCTACAATGAGCAGTTCTTC. Translating it yields CASSHLDLTTYNEQFF.

This clone occurred a few times. The rearrangement links TRBV30 to TRBJ2-7; 7 bases align to TRBD2. The CDR3 consists of 14 residues. Germline V gene lookup returns CDR1 GTSNPN and CDR2 SVGIG (reference sequence). J lost 5 bases, V lost 3 bases, and 10 bases had no gene match. CDR3 nucleotide sequence: TGTGCCTGGAGCCCCGGGGGGACTGAGAACGAGCAGTACTTC. It is translated as CAWSPGGTENEQYF.

This clone was seen a few times. The genes are TRBV30 and TRBJ2-3; perhaps TRBD2 as D (5 bases). CDR3 length: 12 residues. With 3 bases removed from V and 4 bases from J, the gap between germline ends came to 8 bases. Germline V gives CDR1 GTSNPN, CDR2 SVGIG (reference sequence). In DNA form, the CDR3 reads TGTGCCTGGAGCGCCGGGGCAGATACGCAGTATTTT. Its protein product is CAWSAGADTQYF.

The chain employs TRBV28 and TRBJ1-1; TRBD1 agrees at 7 bases. J gave up 4 bases and V 6 bases, and 5 bases lay outside the gene matches. There are 13 residues in the CDR3. Germline V gene data show CDR1 as MDHEN and CDR2 as SYDVKM. The CDR3 protein is CASRNRGSTEAFF. The CDR3 coding sequence is TGTGCCAGCAGGAACAGGGGAAGCACTGAAGCTTTCTTT.

Here the CDR3 reads CASSYYSVDYGYTF. The CDR3 bases are TGTGCCAGCAGTTACTATTCAGTCGACTATGGCTACACCTTC. The chain joins TRBV6-5 to TRBJ1-2; D gene uncertain. The V and J ends lost 1 base and 3 bases respectively, with 9 bases between them. The CDR3 extends over 14 amino acids. Germline values: CDR1 MNHEY, CDR2 SVGAGI.

In its sample, this clone was seen a few times. The CDR3 sequence: CASSQGIQWNQPQHF. Written as DNA, the CDR3 is TGCGCCAGCAGCCAAGGAATCCAGTGGAATCAGCCCCAGCATTTT. The chain uses TRBV4-3 and TRBJ1-5, with no clear D. V was pared by 1 base and J by 4 bases, with 11 bases between. The CDR3 is 15 residues long. CDR1 and CDR2 (germline): LGHNA, YSLEER.